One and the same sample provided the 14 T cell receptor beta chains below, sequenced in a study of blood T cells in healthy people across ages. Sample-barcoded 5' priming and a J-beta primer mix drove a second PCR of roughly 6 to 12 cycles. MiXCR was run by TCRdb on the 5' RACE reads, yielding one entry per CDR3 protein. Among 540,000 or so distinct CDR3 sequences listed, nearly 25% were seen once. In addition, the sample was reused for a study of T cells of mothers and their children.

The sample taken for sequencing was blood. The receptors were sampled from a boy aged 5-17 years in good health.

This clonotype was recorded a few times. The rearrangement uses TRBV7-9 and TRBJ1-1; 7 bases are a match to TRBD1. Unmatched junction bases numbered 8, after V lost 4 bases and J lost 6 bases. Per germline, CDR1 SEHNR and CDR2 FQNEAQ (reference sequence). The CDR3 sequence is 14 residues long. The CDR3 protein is CASSSDSTGPEAFF. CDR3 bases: TGTGCCAGCAGCTCAGACTCGACAGGGCCTGAAGCTTTCTTT.

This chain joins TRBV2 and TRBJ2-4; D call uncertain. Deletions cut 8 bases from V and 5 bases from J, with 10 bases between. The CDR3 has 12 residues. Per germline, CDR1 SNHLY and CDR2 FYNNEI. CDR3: CASAPAENIQYF. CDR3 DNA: TGTGCCAGCGCGCCAGCAGAAAACATTCAGTACTTC.

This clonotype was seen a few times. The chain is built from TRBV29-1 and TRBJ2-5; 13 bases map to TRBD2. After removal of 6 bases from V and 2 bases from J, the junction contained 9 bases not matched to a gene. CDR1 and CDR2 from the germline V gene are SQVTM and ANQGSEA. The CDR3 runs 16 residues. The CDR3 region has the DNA TGCAGCGTCCTAGGACTAGCGGGAGCGGGGCAAGAGACCCAGTACTTC. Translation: CSVLGLAGAGQETQYF. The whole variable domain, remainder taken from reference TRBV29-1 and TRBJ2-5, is SAVISQKPSRDICQRGTSLTIQCQVDSQVTMMFWYRQQPGQSLTLIATANQGSEATYESGFVIDKFPISRPNLTFSTLTVSNMSPEDSSIYLCSVLGLAGAGQETQYFGPGTRLLVL.

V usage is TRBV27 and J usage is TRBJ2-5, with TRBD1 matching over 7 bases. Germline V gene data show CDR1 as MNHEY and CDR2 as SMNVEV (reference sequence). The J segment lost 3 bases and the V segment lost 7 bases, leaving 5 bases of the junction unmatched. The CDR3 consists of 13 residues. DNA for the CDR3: TGTGCCAGCACTAGACAGGGTGAAGAGACCCAGTACTTC. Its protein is CASTRQGEETQYF.

CDR3 DNA sequence: TGCGCCAGCAGCCAAGATATCGGGGTGGGCCCAGAATCAGTAATCGGGGAGCTGTTTTTT. Protein sequence: CASSQDIGVGPESVIGELFF. This chain uses TRBV4-3 with TRBJ2-2; tentative D call: TRBD2 (5 bases). CDR1 is LGHNA, CDR2 YSLEER, per germline. The CDR3 has 20 amino acids. V was clipped by 0 bases and J by 7 bases, with 27 bases between them.

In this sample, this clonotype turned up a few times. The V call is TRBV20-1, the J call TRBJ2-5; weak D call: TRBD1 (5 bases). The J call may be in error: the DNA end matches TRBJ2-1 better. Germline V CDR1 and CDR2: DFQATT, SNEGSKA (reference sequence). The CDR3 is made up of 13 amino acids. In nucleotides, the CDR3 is TGCAGTGCTAGAGGCAGGGCCGACAATGAGCAGTTCTTC. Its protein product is CSARGRADNEQFF.

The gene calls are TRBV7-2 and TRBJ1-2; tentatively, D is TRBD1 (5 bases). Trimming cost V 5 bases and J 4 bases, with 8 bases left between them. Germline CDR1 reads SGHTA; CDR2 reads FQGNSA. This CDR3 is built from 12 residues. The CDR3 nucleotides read TGTGCCAGCAGCCGACAGCTCTATGGCTACACCTTC. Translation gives CASSRQLYGYTF.

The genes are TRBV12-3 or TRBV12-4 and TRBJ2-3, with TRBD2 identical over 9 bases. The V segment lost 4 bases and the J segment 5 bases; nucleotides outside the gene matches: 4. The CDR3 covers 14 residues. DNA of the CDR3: TGTGCCAGCAGTTCGAGCGGGAGGAAAGATACGCAGTATTTT. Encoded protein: CASSSSGRKDTQYF.

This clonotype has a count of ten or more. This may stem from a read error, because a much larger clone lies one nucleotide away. CDR3 loop: CASSYTDTGELFF. The CDR3 DNA is TGTGCCAGCAGTTACACGGACACCGGGGAGCTGTTTTTT. J is TRBJ2-2 and V is TRBV6-2 or TRBV6-3; D gene uncertain. Germline loops: CDR1 MNHEY, CDR2 SVGEGT. The ends were cut back, 2 bases at V and 3 bases at J, with 4 bases in the middle. This CDR3 contains 13 residues.

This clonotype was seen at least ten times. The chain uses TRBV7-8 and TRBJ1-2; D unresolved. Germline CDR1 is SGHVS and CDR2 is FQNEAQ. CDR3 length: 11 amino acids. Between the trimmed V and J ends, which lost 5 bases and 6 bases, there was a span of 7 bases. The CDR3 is CASSPGDGYTF. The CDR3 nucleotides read TGTGCCAGCAGCCCTGGCGATGGCTACACCTTC.

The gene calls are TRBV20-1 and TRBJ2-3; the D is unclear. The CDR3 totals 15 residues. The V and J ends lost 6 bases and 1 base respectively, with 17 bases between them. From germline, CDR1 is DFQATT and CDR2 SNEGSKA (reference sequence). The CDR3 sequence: CSALTGLDGTDTQYF. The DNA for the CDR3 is TGCAGTGCCCTAACCGGGTTAGACGGCACAGATACGCAGTATTTT.

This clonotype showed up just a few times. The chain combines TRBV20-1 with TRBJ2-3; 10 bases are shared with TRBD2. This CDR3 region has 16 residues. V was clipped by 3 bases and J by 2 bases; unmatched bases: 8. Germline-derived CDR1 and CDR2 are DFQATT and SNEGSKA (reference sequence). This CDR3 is CSASRRTSGITDTQYF. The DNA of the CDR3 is TGCAGTGCTAGTCGAAGGACTAGCGGAATCACAGATACGCAGTATTTT.

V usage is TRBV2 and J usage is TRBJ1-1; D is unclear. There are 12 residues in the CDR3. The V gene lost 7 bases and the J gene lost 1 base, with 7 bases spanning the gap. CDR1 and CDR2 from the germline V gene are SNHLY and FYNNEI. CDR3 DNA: TGTGCCAGCAAGACACGGAACACTGAAGCTTTCTTT. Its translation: CASKTRNTEAFF. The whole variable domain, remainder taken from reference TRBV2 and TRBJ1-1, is EPEVTQTPSHQVTQMGQEVILRCVPISNHLYFYWYRQILGQKVEFLVSFYNNEISEKSEIFDDQFSVERPDGSNFTLKIRSTKLEDSAMYFCASKTRNTEAFFGQGTRLTVV.

CDR3 in amino acids: CASSPLLADLANTGELFF. CDR3 in DNA: TGTGCCAGCTCACCCCTTCTAGCGGACCTCGCGAACACCGGGGAGCTGTTTTTT. This chain joins TRBV18 and TRBJ2-2; 7 nucleotides match TRBD2. Per the germline V gene, CDR1 is KGHSH and CDR2 is LQKENI. Trimming removed 3 bases from V and 0 bases from J; junction bases left unmatched: 10. The CDR3 runs to 18 residues.